This TCR beta chain appears in the sequencing data of a study of blood T cell repertoires in COVID-19. Study information: Acute and convalescent COVID-19 samples came from the United States, Italy and Spain. PBMCs, B-cell-depleted T cells, or T cells were the source of the cDNA or gDNA that made up the material.

The CDR3 contains 14 residues. CDR1 SGHDT and CDR2 YYEEEE come from the germline V gene. J lost 2 bases, V lost 5 bases, and 5 bases had no gene match. Profiling relied on immunoSEQ multiplex PCR, and the TCRdb table lists in-frame clones only, not all of them. The table includes fewer than 250,000 clones, more than 75% detected once. The receptor was derived from a man aged 55 to 70 with acute or convalescent COVID-19. This rearrangement joins TRBV5-6 to TRBJ1-1; 8 bases align to TRBD1. Specimen: peripheral blood. The CDR3 DNA reads as TGTGCCAGCAGAGGACAGGGTGGCAACACTGAAGCTTTCTTT. It specifies CASRGQGGNTEAFF.